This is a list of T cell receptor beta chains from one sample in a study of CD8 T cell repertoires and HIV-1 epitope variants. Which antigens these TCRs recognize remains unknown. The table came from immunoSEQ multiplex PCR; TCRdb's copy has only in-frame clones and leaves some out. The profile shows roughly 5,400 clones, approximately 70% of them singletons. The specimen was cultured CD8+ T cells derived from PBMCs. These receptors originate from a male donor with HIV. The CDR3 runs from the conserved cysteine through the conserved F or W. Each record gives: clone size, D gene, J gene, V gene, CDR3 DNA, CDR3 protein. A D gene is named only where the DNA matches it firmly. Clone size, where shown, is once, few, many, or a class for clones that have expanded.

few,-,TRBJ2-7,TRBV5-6,TGTGCCAGCAGCTGGTCCGAAAATATGGTGTACGAGCAGTACTTC,CASSWSENMVYEQYF
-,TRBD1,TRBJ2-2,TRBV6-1,TGTGCCAGCAGGGGACAGATGGGGACCGGGGAGCTGTTTTTT,CASRGQMGTGELFF
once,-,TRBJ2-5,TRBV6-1,TGTGCCAGCAGTTGGCAGTACCAAGAGACCCAGTACTTC,CASSWQYQETQYF
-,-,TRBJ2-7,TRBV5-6,TGTGCCAGCAGCTCCGGGACTCCGCAGCAGTACTTC,CASSSGTPQQYF
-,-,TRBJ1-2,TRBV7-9,TGCGCCAGCAGCCAAGATCCCCCAGACTTGGACTATGGCTACACCTTC,CASSQDPPDLDYGYTF
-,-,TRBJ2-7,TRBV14,TGTGCCAGCAGCCAAGGTCCGGGGGGCGGGAGCTACGAGCAGTACTTC,CASSQGPGGGSYEQYF
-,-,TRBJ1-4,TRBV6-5,TGTGCCAGCAGTTCCGGACCTCGCTCTAATGAAAAACTGTTTTTT,CASSSGPRSNEKLFF
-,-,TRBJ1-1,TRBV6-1,TGTGCCAGCAGTATAAAGGAGAACACTGAAGCTTTCTTT,CASSIKENTEAFF
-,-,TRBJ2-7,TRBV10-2,TGCGCCAGCAGTGACTGGGGCAGGACGTACGAGCAGTACTTC,CASSDWGRTYEQYF
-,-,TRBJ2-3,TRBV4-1,TGCGCCAGCAGCCAAGCAGAGGGCACAGATACGCAGTATTTT,CASSQAEGTDTQYF
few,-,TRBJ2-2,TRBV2,TGTGCCAGCAGTCTAGGGCTCGGCGGGGAGCTGTTTTTT,CASSLGLGGELFF
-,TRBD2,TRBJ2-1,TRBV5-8,TGTGCCAGCAGCTTGACAACTAGCGGGAACTACAATGAGCAGTTCTTC,CASSLTTSGNYNEQFF
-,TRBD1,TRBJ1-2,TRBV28,TGTGCCAGCAGTAACGCCCCACAGGGGAGGGTTATCTATGGCTACACCTTC,CASSNAPQGRVIYGYTF
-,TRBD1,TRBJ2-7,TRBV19,TGTGCCAGTAAGGCAGGGGGAATCGAGCAGTACTTC,CASKAGGIEQYF
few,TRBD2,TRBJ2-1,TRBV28,TGTGCCAGCAGGAGCCGACTAGCGGCCCTCAATGAGCAGTTCTTC,CASRSRLAALNEQFF
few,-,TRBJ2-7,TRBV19,TGTGCCAGTAGTATCGGGACGGATGGAGTCTACGAGCAGTACTTC,CASSIGTDGVYEQYF
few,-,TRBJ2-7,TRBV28,TGTGCCAGCAGTTTCAGTGGCAGGGGAAACGAGCAGTACTTC,CASSFSGRGNEQYF
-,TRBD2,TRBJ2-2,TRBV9,TGTGCCAGCAGCGGACCGGTGGTGGGCGGGGGTACGATCGAACCGAACACCGGGGAGCTGTTTTTT,CASSGPVVGGGTIEPNTGELFF
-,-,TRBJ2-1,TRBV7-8,TGTGCCAGCAGCTTAGCACGAGGCAATGAGCAGTTCTTC,CASSLARGNEQFF
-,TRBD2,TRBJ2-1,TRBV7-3,TGTGCCAGCAGTCGGACTAGCGGGGTTGACTACAATGAGCAGTTCTTC,CASSRTSGVDYNEQFF
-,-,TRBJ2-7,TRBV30,TGTGCCTGGGAAATCCCAGGGTGGTACGAGCAGTACTTC,CAWEIPGWYEQYF
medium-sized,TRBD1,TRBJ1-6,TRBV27,TGTGCCAGCAGTTCCGGGACAGCCCTCCACTTT,CASSSGTALHF
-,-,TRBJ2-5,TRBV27,TGTGCCAGCAAGGGAGGCCTCCAAGAGACCCAGTACTTC,CASKGGLQETQYF
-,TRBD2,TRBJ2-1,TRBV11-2,TGTGCCAGCAGCTTAGACAGCGGGGGGACCAATGAGCAGTTCTTC,CASSLDSGGTNEQFF